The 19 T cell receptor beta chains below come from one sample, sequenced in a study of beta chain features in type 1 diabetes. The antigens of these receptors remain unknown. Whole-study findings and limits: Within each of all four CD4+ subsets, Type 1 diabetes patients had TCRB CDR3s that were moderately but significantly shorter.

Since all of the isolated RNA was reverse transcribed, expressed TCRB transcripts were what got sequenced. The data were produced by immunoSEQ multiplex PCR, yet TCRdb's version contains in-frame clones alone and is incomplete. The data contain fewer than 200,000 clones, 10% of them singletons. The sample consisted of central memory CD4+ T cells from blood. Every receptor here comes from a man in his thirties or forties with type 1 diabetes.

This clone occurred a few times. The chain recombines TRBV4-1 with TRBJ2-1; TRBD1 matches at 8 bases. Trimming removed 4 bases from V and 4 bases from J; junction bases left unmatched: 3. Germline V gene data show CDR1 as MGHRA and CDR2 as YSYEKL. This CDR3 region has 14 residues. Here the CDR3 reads CASSLRDRYNEQFF. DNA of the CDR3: TGCGCCAGCAGCCTAAGGGACAGGTACAATGAGCAGTTCTTC.

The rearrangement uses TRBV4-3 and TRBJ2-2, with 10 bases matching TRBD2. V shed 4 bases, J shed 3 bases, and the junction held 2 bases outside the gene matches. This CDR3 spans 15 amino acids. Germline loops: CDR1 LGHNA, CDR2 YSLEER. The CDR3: CASSPGLADTGELFF. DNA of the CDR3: TGCGCCAGCAGCCCCGGACTAGCGGACACCGGGGAGCTGTTTTTT.

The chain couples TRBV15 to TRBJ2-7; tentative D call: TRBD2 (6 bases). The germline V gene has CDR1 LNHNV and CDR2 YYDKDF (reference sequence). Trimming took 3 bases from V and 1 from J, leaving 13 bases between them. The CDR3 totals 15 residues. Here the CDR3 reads CATSRDLAKSYEQYF. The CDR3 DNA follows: TGTGCCACCAGCAGGGATCTAGCGAAATCCTACGAGCAGTACTTC.

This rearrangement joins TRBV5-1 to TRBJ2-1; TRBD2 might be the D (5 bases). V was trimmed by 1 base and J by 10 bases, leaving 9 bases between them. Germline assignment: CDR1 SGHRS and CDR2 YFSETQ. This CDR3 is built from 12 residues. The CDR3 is CASSLNGEEQFF. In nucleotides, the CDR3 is TGCGCCAGCAGCTTGAACGGGGAGGAGCAGTTCTTC.

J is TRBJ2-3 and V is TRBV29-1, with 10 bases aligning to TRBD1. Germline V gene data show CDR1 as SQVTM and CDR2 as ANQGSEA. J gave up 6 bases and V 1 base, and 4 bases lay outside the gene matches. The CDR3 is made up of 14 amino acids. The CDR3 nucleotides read TGCAGCGTTGAAGGGGACAGGGGAGGGGATACGCAGTATTTT. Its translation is CSVEGDRGGDTQYF.

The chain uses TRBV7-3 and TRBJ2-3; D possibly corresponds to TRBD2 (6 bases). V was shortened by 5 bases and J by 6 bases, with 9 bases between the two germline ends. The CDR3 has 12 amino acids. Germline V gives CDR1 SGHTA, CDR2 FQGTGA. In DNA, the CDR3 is TGTGCCAGCAGCGTCGGGAGTGATACGCAGTATTTT. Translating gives CASSVGSDTQYF.

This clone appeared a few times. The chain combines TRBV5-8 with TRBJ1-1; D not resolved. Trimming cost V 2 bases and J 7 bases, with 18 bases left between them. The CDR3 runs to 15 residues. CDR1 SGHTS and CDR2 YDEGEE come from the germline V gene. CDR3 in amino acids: CASSFHLSHGLEAFF. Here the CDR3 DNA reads TGTGCCAGCAGCTTTCACCTGAGTCACGGACTTGAAGCTTTCTTT.

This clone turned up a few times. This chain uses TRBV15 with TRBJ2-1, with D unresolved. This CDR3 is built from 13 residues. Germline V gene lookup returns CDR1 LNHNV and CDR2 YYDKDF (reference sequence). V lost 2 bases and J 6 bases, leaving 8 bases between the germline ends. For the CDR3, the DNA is TGTGCCACCAGCAGAACCAGCGTCAATGAGCAGTTCTTC. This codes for CATSRTSVNEQFF. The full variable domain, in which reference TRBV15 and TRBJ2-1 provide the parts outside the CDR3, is DAMVIQNPRYQVTQFGKPVTLSCSQTLNHNVMYWYQQKSSQAPKLLFHYYDKDFNNEADTPDNFQSRRPNTSFCFLDIRSPGLGDTAMYLCATSRTSVNEQFFGPGTRLTVL.

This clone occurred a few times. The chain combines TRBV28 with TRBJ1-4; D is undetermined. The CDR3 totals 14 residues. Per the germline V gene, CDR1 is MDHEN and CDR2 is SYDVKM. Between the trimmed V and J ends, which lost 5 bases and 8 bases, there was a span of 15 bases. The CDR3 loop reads CASSPPRSGEKLFF. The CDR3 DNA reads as TGTGCCAGCAGTCCCCCCAGGTCGGGAGAAAAACTGTTTTTT.

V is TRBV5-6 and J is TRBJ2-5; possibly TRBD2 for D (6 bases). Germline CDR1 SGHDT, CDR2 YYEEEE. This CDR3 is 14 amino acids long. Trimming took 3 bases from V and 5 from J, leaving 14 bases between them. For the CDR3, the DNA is TGTGCCAGCAGCTCGAGGTCTGGGGGGGAGACCCAGTACTTC. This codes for CASSSRSGGETQYF.

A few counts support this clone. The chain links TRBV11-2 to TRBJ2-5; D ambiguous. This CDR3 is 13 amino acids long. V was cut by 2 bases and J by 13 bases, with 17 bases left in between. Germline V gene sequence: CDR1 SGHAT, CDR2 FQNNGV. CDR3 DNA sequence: TGTGCCAGCAGCTTATCCCCCAAAGATTGGCCGTACTTC. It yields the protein CASSLSPKDWPYF. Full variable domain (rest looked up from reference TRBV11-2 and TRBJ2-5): EAGVAQSPRYKIIEKRQSVAFWCNPISGHATLYWYQQILGQGPKLLIQFQNNGVVDDSQLPKDRFSAERLKGVDSTLKIQPAKLEDSAVYLCASSLSPKDWPYFGPGTRLLVL.

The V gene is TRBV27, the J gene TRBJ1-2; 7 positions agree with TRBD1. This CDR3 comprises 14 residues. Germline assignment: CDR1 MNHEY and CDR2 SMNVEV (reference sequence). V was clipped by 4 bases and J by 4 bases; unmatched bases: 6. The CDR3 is CASSSGGRSYGYTF. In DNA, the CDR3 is TGTGCCAGCAGTTCAGGGGGGCGAAGCTATGGCTACACCTTC.

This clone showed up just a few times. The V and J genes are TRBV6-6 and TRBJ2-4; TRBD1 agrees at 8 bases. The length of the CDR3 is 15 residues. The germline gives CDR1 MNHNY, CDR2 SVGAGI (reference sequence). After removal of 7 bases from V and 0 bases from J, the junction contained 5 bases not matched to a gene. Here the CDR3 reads CASTDRGLAKNIQYF. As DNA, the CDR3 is TGTGCCAGCACCGACAGGGGACTAGCCAAAAACATTCAGTACTTC.

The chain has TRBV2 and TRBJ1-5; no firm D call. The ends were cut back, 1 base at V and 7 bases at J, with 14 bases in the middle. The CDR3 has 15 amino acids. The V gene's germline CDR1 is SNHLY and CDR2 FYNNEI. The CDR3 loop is CASSEVGRSFQPQHF. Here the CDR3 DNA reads TGTGCCAGCAGTGAAGTCGGTCGGAGTTTCCAGCCCCAGCATTTT.

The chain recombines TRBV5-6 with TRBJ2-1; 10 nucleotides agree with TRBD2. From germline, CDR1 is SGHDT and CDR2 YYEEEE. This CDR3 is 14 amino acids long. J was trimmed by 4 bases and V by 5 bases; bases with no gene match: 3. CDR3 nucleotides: TGTGCCAGCAGAGCGGGAGGGATATACAATGAGCAGTTCTTC. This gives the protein CASRAGGIYNEQFF.

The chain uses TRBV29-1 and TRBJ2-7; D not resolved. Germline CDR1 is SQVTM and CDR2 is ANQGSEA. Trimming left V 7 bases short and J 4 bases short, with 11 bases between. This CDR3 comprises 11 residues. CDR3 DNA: TGCAGCGCCCGAGTTATTTACGAGCAGTACTTC. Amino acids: CSARVIYEQYF.

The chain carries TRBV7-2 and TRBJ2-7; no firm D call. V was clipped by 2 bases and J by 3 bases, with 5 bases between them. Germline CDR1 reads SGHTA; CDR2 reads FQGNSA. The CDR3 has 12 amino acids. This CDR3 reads CASSLTNYEQYF. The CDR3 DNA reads TGTGCCAGCAGCTTAACAAACTACGAGCAGTACTTC.

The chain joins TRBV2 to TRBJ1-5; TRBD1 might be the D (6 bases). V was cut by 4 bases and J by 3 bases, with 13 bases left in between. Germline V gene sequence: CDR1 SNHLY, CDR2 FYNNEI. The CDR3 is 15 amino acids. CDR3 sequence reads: CASSGPQGHNQPQHF. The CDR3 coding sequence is TGTGCCAGCAGTGGCCCGCAGGGGCACAATCAGCCCCAGCATTTT.

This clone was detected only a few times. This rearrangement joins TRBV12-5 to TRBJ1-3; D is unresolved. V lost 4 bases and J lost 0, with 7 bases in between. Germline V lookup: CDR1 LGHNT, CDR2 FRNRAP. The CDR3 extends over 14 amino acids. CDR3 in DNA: TGTGCTAGTGGTTCGGGAAGCTCTGGAAACACCATATATTTT. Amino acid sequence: CASGSGSSGNTIYF.